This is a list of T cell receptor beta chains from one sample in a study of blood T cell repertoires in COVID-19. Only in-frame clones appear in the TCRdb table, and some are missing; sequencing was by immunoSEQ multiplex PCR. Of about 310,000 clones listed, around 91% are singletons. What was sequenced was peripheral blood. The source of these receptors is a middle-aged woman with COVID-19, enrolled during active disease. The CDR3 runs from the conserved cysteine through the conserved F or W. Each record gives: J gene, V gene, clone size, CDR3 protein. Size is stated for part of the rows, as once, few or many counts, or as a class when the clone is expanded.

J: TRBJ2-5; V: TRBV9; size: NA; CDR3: CASSAGLAKETQYF
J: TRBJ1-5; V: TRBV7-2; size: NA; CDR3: CASSLGTGSQPQHF
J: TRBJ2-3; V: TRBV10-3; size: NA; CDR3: CAISGQRERVNTQYF
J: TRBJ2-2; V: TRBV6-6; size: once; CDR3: CASSYSGRGNTGELFF
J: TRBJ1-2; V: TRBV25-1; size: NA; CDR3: CASSESTGLYGYTF
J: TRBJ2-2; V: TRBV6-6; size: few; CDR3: CASSYTTFDNTGELFF
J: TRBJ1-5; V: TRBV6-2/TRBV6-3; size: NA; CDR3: CASSYPPRTFGGDQPQHF
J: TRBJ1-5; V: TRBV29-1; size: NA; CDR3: CSVGHSSNQPQHF
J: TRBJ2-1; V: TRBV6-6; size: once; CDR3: CASSYGGTGSYNEQFF
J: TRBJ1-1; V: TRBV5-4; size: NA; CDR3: CASSYSRGYTEAFF
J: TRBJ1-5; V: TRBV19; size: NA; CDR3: CASSSGQGQPQHF
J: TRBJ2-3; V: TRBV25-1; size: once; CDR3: CASSGRGDFDTQYF
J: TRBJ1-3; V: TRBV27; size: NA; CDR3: CASSLRGQLSSIYF
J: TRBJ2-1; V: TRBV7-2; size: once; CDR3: CASSPPGGINEQFF
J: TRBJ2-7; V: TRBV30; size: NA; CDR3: CAWSATGYEQYF
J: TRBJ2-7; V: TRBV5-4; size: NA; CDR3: CASSLESYEQYF
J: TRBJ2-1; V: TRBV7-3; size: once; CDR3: CASSLQGLAGSNEQFF
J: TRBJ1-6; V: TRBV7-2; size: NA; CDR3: CASSPYAEEGFSYNSPLHF
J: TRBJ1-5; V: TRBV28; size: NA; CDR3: CASSSSNSLQPQHF
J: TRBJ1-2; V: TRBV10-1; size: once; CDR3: CANPGQGKDGYTF
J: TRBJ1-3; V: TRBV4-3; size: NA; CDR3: CASSQDGGTLFGNTIYF
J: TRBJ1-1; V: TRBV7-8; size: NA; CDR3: CASSLGLDRGTEAFF
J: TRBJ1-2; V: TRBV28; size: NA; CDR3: CASTRRTGGVLKGYTF
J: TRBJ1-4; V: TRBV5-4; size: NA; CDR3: CASSSPSTGGIGEKLFF
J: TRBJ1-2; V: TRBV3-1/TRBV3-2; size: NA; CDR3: CASSHIDRSRGYTF
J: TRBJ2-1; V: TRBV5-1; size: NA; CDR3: CASSLWGDEQFF
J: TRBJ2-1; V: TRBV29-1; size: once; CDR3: CSVSSGVGYNEQFF
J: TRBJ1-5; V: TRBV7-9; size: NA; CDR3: CASSLVGGLDQPQHF
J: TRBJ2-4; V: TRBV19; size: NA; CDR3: CACRPQGAKNIQYF